These 20 T cell receptor beta chains came from one sample sequenced in a study of Ad26.COV2.S vaccination and SARS-CoV-2 variants. Treatment in this sample: approximately 18 received Ad26.COV2.S at low or high dose, single or two shots; 5 received placebo; per-sample allocation not given. Sampling was performed 63 days after the first vaccine or placebo injection. The data were produced by immunoSEQ multiplex PCR, yet TCRdb's version contains in-frame clones alone and is incomplete. The top ten hold under 4.5% of the sample, which has 350,000 to 500,000 clones, around 91% seen once. The specimen comprised peripheral blood, sampled in a trial of Ad26.COV2.S vaccine versus placebo. These receptor sequences come from a person between 18 and 65 years old who received the Ad26.COV2.S COVID-19 vaccine or a placebo.

In nucleotides, the CDR3 is TGTGCCAGCAGCCCCGGACCTTGGAACACTGAAGCTTTCTTT. As protein: CASSPGPWNTEAFF. This chain uses TRBV13 with TRBJ1-1; the D is unclear. Per the germline V gene, CDR1 is PRHDT and CDR2 is FYEKMQ (reference sequence). V lost 5 bases, J lost 1 base, and 11 bases lay in between. The CDR3 contains 14 residues.

The chain links TRBV19 to TRBJ2-3, with 9 bases that match TRBD2. This CDR3 spans 16 amino acids. CDR1 and CDR2 from the germline V gene are LNHDA and SQIVND (reference sequence). The V gene end was trimmed by 3 bases and the J gene end by 0 bases; junction bases not matched to a gene: 4. The CDR3 here is CASSIRAGGSTDTQYF. The CDR3 DNA is TGTGCCAGTAGTATCCGAGCGGGAGGCAGCACAGATACGCAGTATTTT.

The chain combines TRBV7-2 with TRBJ2-5; 12 nucleotides align to TRBD1. Germline trimming cut 6 bases from V and 4 bases from J; bases unmatched to any gene: 6. Germline V gives CDR1 SGHTA, CDR2 FQGNSA. The CDR3 is 15 residues long. This chain's CDR3 is CASRSGTGGRETQYF. CDR3 nucleotide sequence: TGTGCCAGCAGGAGTGGGACAGGGGGCAGAGAGACCCAGTACTTC.

The chain recombines TRBV4-1 with TRBJ2-5; D perhaps matches TRBD1 (5 bases). V lost 1 base, J lost 4 bases, and 7 bases lay in between. The CDR3 length is 13 residues. CDR1 and CDR2 (germline): MGHRA, YSYEKL. The DNA of the CDR3 is TGCGCCAGCAGCCAAGGACAGCGAGAGACCCAGTACTTC. Protein: CASSQGQRETQYF.

J is TRBJ2-2 and V is TRBV9, with D uncertain. This CDR3 is built from 17 residues. Germline CDR1 and CDR2: SGDLS and YYNGEE. V lost 0 bases to trimming and J lost 1 base, with 13 bases between them. The CDR3: CASSVGSKVVNTGELFF. The CDR3 DNA sequence: TGTGCCAGCAGCGTAGGCAGCAAGGTGGTGAACACCGGGGAGCTGTTTTTT.

Points on this clone: A read error may account for a junction end that differs from germline. V gene TRBV4-3 combines with J gene TRBJ2-3, with a tentative D call TRBD2 (5 bases). This CDR3 is built from 15 residues. CDR1 is LGHNA, CDR2 YSLEER, per germline. DNA for the CDR3: TGCACCAGCAGCCAACGACTAAGTCCCACGGATACGCAGTATTTT. It yields the protein CTSSQRLSPTDTQYF.

The chain couples TRBV5-1 to TRBJ1-2; D unclear. From germline, CDR1 is SGHRS and CDR2 YFSETQ. The CDR3 runs 14 residues. The V and J ends lost 5 bases and 4 bases respectively, with 15 bases between them. The CDR3 reads CASREYTATYGYTF. DNA of the CDR3: TGCGCCAGCAGGGAATACACAGCAACCTATGGCTACACCTTC. The full variable domain, in which reference TRBV5-1 and TRBJ1-2 provide the parts outside the CDR3, is KAGVTQTPRYLIKTRGQQVTLSCSPISGHRSVSWYQQTPGQGLQFLFEYFSETQRNKGNFPGRFSGRQFSNSRSEMNVSTLELGDSALYLCASREYTATYGYTFGSGTRLTVV.

The chain is built from TRBV2 and TRBJ2-2, with 12 nucleotides matching TRBD1. The CDR3 is made up of 14 amino acids. J was trimmed by 4 bases and V by 7 bases; bases with no gene match: 1. Germline loops: CDR1 SNHLY, CDR2 FYNNEI. Here the CDR3 reads CASTGQGATGELFF. For the CDR3, the DNA is TGTGCCAGCACGGGACAGGGGGCCACCGGGGAGCTGTTTTTT.

The V and J genes are TRBV5-5 and TRBJ2-6, with D uncertain. The CDR3 runs 14 residues. The germline V gene encodes CDR1 SGHKS and CDR2 YYEKEE (reference sequence). The V and J ends lost 3 bases and 9 bases respectively, with 13 bases between them. In nucleotides, the CDR3 is TGTGCCAGCAGCTCACGGGTCGGTGTCAACGTCCTGACTTTC. Translating it yields CASSSRVGVNVLTF. The complete variable domain, with remaining parts taken from reference TRBV5-5 and TRBJ2-6, reads DAGVTQSPTHLIKTRGQQVTLRCSPISGHKSVSWYQQVLGQGPQFIFQYYEKEERGRGNFPDRFSARQFPNYSSELNVNALLLGDSALYLCASSSRVGVNVLTFGAGSRLTVL.

This chain connects TRBV6-4 to TRBJ2-1, with unresolved D. The CDR3 totals 12 residues. Germline V gene lookup returns CDR1 MRHNA and CDR2 SNTAGT. Trimming removed 0 bases from V and 5 bases from J, with 2 bases in between. CDR3 amino acids: CASSDSNNEQFF. CDR3 nucleotides: TGTGCCAGCAGTGACTCGAACAATGAGCAGTTCTTC.

The rearrangement joins TRBV27 to TRBJ2-1; 11 positions match TRBD2. V was pared by 7 bases and J by 8 bases, with 7 bases of the junction left unmatched. The CDR3 is 14 amino acids. Germline V lookup: CDR1 MNHEY, CDR2 SMNVEV (reference sequence). CDR3 bases: TGTGCCAGCACCACTAGCGGGAGAACTGATGAGCAGTTCTTC. Translation gives CASTTSGRTDEQFF.

V is TRBV27 and J is TRBJ1-4; 8 bases match TRBD1. Trimming at V came to 9 bases and at J to 0 bases, leaving 21 bases not matched to a gene. Germline V gene data show CDR1 as MNHEY and CDR2 as SMNVEV (reference sequence). The CDR3 sequence is 20 residues long. CDR3 amino acids: CASPHFLQGVSHATNEKLFF. The DNA of the CDR3 is TGTGCCAGTCCTCATTTTCTACAGGGGGTATCCCACGCAACTAATGAAAAACTGTTTTTT.

The V call is TRBV5-5, the J call TRBJ2-3; 7 nucleotides align to TRBD1. CDR1 and CDR2 (germline): SGHKS, YYEKEE (reference sequence). This CDR3 is built from 15 residues. The J segment lost 1 base and the V segment lost 3 bases, leaving 5 bases of the junction unmatched. In DNA form, the CDR3 reads TGTGCCAGCAGCTCCTTACAGGGGCGCACAGATACGCAGTATTTT. This translates into CASSSLQGRTDTQYF.

This clone was recorded once. The genes are TRBV28 and TRBJ1-2, with TRBD1 matching over 9 bases. The CDR3 sequence is 14 residues long. Trimming at V came to 6 bases and at J to 8 bases, leaving 10 bases not matched to a gene. Germline V gene lookup returns CDR1 MDHEN and CDR2 SYDVKM. In DNA, the CDR3 is TGTGCCAGCAGAAAGCCGGGACAGGGTTCGGGCTACACCTTC. Protein product: CASRKPGQGSGYTF.

The chain is built from TRBV7-2 and TRBJ2-7, with 10 bases fitting TRBD2. There are 16 residues in the CDR3. V gave up 1 base and J gave up 1 base; unmatched junction bases: 4. Looked up from germline, CDR1 is SGHTA and CDR2 is FQGNSA. CDR3 amino acids: CASSLGTSGGSYEQYF. The DNA for the CDR3 is TGTGCCAGCAGCTTAGGGACTAGCGGTGGATCCTACGAGCAGTACTTC.

This chain joins TRBV7-8 and TRBJ1-5, with D uncertain. Germline assignment: CDR1 SGHVS and CDR2 FQNEAQ. This CDR3 contains 16 residues. V was shortened by 1 base and J by 7 bases, with 17 bases between the two germline ends. CDR3 bases: TGTGCCAGCAGCTTAGGATCCGGCAGCCTCGGACAGCCCCAGCATTTT. Its translation: CASSLGSGSLGQPQHF.

J is TRBJ2-7 and V is TRBV27; TRBD2 matches 12 bases. CDR3 length: 14 amino acids. V was clipped by 4 bases and J by 3 bases; unmatched bases: 1. The germline V gene encodes CDR1 MNHEY and CDR2 SMNVEV (reference sequence). The CDR3 DNA follows: TGTGCCAGCAGTTGGACTAGCGGGAACTACGAGCAGTACTTC. It is translated as CASSWTSGNYEQYF.

The chain has TRBV19 and TRBJ2-3; tentatively, D is TRBD1 (5 bases). In germline, CDR1 is LNHDA, CDR2 SQIVND (reference sequence). The V end lost 9 bases, the J end lost 4 bases, and 14 bases lay between the germline ends. This CDR3 contains 13 residues. CDR3 in DNA: TGTGCCAGCCGACCCCAGGGCGCAGATACGCAGTATTTT. It yields the protein CASRPQGADTQYF.

The chain links TRBV9 to TRBJ2-1, with 14 bases fitting TRBD2. The CDR3 runs to 16 residues. Germline CDR1 reads SGDLS; CDR2 reads YYNGEE. Trimming at V came to 2 bases and at J to 8 bases, leaving 6 bases not matched to a gene. CDR3 protein: CASSVGTSGSIDEQFF. CDR3 DNA sequence: TGTGCCAGCAGCGTGGGGACTAGCGGGAGTATCGATGAGCAGTTCTTC. Full variable domain (outside the CDR3, taken from reference TRBV9 and TRBJ2-1): DSGVTQTPKHLITATGQRVTLRCSPRSGDLSVYWYQQSLDQGLQFLIQYYNGEERAKGNILERFSAQQFPDLHSELNLSSLELGDSALYFCASSVGTSGSIDEQFFGPGTRLTVL.

This rearrangement joins TRBV6-2 or TRBV6-3 to TRBJ2-2; D remains unclear. The V gene lost 3 bases and the J gene lost 0 bases, with 8 bases spanning the gap. This CDR3 spans 15 amino acids. Looked up from germline, CDR1 is MNHEY and CDR2 is SVGEGT. The CDR3 reads CASSYDPSNTGELFF. CDR3 DNA: TGTGCCAGCAGTTATGACCCTTCGAACACCGGGGAGCTGTTTTTT.